This T cell receptor beta chain is drawn from a study of T cell repertoires in cytomegalovirus infection. TCRdb reprocessed the reads via MiXCR and lists one record per CDR3 protein. The sample carries approximately 730,000 distinct CDR3 sequences, almost 30% recorded once. The CDR3 is 19 amino acids. Trimming removed 4 bases from V and 2 bases from J, with 26 bases in between. From germline, CDR1 is SGHVS and CDR2 FQNEAQ. This clonotype was counted at least ten times. Its antigen is not known. Material: cultured CD8+ T cells from PBMCs, obtained from culture after CMV antigen stimulation. The receptor's source is a human donor in good health (CMV status not recorded). Some clones in this sample may be carry-over from other donors' samples. The chain carries TRBV7-8 and TRBJ1-2; TRBD1 is a possible D gene (6 bases). The CDR3 here is CASSSFPVTGGQGNYGYTF. The CDR3 nucleotides read TGTGCCAGCAGCTCATTTCCCGTTACCGGGGGCCAGGGGAACTATGGCTACACCTTC.